Listed here is a single TCR beta chain. Its antigen remains undetermined. Base qualities are not provided; no much larger clone lies one nucleotide away. This sample is drawn from a study of Graves' ophthalmopathy and Graves' hyperthyroidism (dated by TCRdb to the late 2010s). With regard to the full study: Peripheral blood was collected at initial diagnosis, prior to any treatment. The study used TCR beta repertoire signatures to distinguish Graves' ophthalmopathy from Graves' hyperthyroidism and to predict progression to ophthalmopathy. In total, over 130 blood samples were TCR-sequenced: 43 ophthalmopathy, some 75 hyperthyroidism and some 17 hyperthyroidism-to-ophthalmopathy patients. To explore V-J signatures that separate ophthalmopathy from hyperthyroidism, a discovery set of around 97 patients was enrolled, consisting of 43 with ophthalmopathy and 55 to 65 with stable hyperthyroidism. For independent validation, a separate cohort was made up of approximately 19 hyperthyroidism patients plus 17 patients who later progressed from hyperthyroidism to ophthalmopathy. In five or six hyperthyroidism patients, T-cell repertoires of thyroid tissue and blood were compared. Following sampling, methimazole starting at 30 mg daily was administered to hyperthyroidism patients, and high-dose intravenous methylprednisolone was administered to ophthalmopathy patients. Summary of the overall study and its limitations: Sample size was not predetermined statistically, and investigators were not blinded to group allocation. Most of the expanded thyroid clonotypes with a frequency above 0.001 were also detected in blood, and it was suggested that the thyroid immune response may be reflected by blood repertoires. Ophthalmopathy was separated from stable hyperthyroidism by the 13-signature model with 85% to 90% sensitivity and 81% to 83% specificity in cross-validation and with 80%/75% in the test set. In validation, the model predicted ophthalmopathy progression with about 71% sensitivity and 72% to 80% specificity; roughly 11 predicted patients were CT-confirmed with GO in a median of approximately 6.5 months.

For repertoire sequencing, the TCR beta CDR3 regions were amplified from RNA transcripts. A first-round RT-PCR used HTBI primers with the Qiagen OneStep RT-PCR kit, followed by a second-round multiplex PCR, size selection and purification. Libraries were sequenced on an Illumina HiSeq2000 using paired-end 100 bp reads. Per the source publication's procedure: SOAPnuke was used to process the reads, throwing out any read that had adapters, had uncalled bases, had a mean Phred below 15, or lacked an exact constant-primer or identifier match. COPE v1.2.5 was used to merge the high-quality paired reads. Each unique nucleotide sequence was treated as a clonotype, and MiTCR v1.1 was used to align the clonotypes to the IMGT TRB V, D and J references. The analysis was limited to V-J combinations with a frequency above 0.0001, which together covered over 98% of repertoires. For each V-J combination, a TCR clonal expansion and chaos score was defined as F50 clonal expansion divided by the chaos observed in the TCRdist matrix. Welch's t-statistics and random forest were used to narrow the features down to around twelve V-J combinations, which were then fed into a naive Bayes classifier. The similarity between thyroid and blood repertoires was quantified using the Morisita-Horn index. TCRdb cleaned the public reads at Q25 with fastp, built clones with MiXCR and kept in-frame beta chains. Duplicate CDR3 protein sequences are folded into a single record with the most common DNA and genes. The V and J calls reflect TCRdb's pipeline rather than the authors' work. In all, the sample holds 740,000 or so distinct CDR3 sequences, and around 40% of those were seen once. The top ten hold approximately 46% of the sample.

At the junction V is shortened by 4 bases and J by 4 bases, with 13 bases in between. Including the terminal cysteine and phenylalanine, the CDR3 comprises 14 residues. Kept here is only the CDR3 DNA, which spans 42 bases and is read in frame from base 1. CDR1 and CDR2 (SEHNR, FQNEAQ) derive from the germline V gene (reference sequence). The ophthalmopathy patients had moderately to severely active disease, with a Clinical Activity Score of 3 or higher, a NOSPECS grade of 4 or higher, and a disease duration of less than 3 months. Patients with other autoimmune diseases, uncontrolled infections, pregnancy or lactation were excluded. Diagnosis was based on clinical symptoms, serum thyroxine, TRAb, thyroid ultrasound and orbital computed tomography. PBMCs were isolated from 10 ml of fresh peripheral blood by Ficoll-Paque density gradient centrifugation. Trizol reagent was used to extract the total RNA, and its quality was then checked on an Agilent 2100 Bioanalyzer.

Here the chain combines TRBV7-9 and TRBJ1-1; D gene: possibly TRBD1, on 6 matching bases. The receptor comes from an adult man with Graves' ophthalmopathy. Sample: peripheral blood. The nucleotide sequence reads as follows: TGTGCCAGCAGCTCGTACGGACAGAGCACTGAAGCTTTCTTT. It codes for CASSSYGQSTEAFF.